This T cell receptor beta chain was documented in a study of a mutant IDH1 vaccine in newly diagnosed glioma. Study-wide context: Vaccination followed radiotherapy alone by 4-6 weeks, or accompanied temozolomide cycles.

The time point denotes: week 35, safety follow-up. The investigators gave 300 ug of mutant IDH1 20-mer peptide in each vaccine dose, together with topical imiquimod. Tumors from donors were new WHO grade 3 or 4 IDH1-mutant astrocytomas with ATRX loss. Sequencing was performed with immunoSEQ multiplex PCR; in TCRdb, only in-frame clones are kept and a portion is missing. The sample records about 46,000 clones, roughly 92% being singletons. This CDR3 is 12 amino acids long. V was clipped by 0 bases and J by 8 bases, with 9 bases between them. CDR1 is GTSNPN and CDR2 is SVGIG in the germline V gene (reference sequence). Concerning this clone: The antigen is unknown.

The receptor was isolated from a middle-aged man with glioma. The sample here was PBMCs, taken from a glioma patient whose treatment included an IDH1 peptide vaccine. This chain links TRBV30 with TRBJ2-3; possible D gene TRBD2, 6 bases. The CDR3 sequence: CAWSVWGGTQYF. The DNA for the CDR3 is TGTGCCTGGAGTGTATGGGGAGGTACGCAGTATTTT. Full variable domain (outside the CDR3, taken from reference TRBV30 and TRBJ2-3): SQTIHQWPATLVQPVGSPLSLECTVEGTSNPNLYWYRQAAGRGLQLLFYSVGIGQISSEVPQNLSASRPQDRQFILSSKKLLLSDSGFYLCAWSVWGGTQYFGPGTRLTVL.